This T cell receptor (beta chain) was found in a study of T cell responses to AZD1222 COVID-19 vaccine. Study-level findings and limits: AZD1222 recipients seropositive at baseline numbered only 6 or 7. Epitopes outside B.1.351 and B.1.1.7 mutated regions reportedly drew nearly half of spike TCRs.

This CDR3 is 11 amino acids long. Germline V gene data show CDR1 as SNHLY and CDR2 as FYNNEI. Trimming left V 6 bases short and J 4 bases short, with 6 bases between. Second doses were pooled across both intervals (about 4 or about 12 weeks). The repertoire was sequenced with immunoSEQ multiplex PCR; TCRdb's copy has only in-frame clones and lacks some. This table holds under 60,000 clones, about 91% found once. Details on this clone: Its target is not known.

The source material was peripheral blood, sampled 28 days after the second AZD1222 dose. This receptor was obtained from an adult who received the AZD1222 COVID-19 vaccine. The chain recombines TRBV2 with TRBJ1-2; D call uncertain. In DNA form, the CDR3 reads TGTGCCAGCAGCCCGGTCTATGGCTACACCTTC. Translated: CASSPVYGYTF.